Included here is one TCR beta chain sequence, with context. Its antigen is as yet unknown. Method: immunoSEQ multiplex PCR; TCRdb's copy keeps in-frame clones and lacks some. The profile shows roughly 150,000 clones, 70% to 90% of them singletons. Genomic DNA in a quantity of 2 to 2.5 micrograms was derived from cryopreserved PBMCs for TCR beta libraries. The data were taken from a study of cytotoxic CD8 clonotypes in ibrutinib-treated CLL. Study summary: Collecting the response samples happened after a median around twelve months of treatment, with a range of 6 to 36.

Overall study results and limits: Treatment left the uncommon public clonotypes either contracted or stable in frequency. Clonality went up at the time of ibrutinib response, stayed stable in sustained remission, and later dropped back toward its baseline level at progression.

This specimen was PBMCs, taken at disease progression, from a patient treated with ibrutinib. This sequence was found in a human donor with chronic lymphocytic leukemia.

CDR3 sequence: CASSLRGLGEAFF. Written as DNA, the CDR3 is TGTGCCAGCAGTTTAAGAGGGTTGGGTGAAGCTTTCTTT. This chain uses TRBV28 with TRBJ1-1, with D unclear. CDR1 and CDR2 (germline): MDHEN, SYDVKM. The V end was cut by 2 bases, the J end by 7 bases, with 11 bases between. This CDR3 contains 13 residues. Based on the CDR3 plus reference TRBV28 and TRBJ1-1, the full variable domain is DVKVTQSSRYLVKRTGEKVFLECVQDMDHENMFWYRQDPGLGLRLIYFSYDVKMKEKGDIPEGYSVSREKKERFSLILESASTNQTSMYLCASSLRGLGEAFFGQGTRLTVV.